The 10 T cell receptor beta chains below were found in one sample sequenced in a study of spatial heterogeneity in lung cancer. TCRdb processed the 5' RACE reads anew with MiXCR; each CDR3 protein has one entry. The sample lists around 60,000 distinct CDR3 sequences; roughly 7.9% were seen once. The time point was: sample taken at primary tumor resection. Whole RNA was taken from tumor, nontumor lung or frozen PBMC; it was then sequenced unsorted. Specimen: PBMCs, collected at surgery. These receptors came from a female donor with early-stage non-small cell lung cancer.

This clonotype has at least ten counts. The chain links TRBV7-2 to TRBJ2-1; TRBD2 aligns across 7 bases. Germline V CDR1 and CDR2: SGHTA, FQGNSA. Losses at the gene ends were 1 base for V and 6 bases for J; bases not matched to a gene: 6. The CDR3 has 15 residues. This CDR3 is CASSLDHLAGNEQFF. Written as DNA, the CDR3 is TGTGCCAGCAGCTTAGATCACTTAGCGGGCAATGAGCAGTTCTTC.

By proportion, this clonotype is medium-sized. CDR3 sequence: CSAPPVIDQPQHF. The CDR3 DNA is TGCAGTGCTCCTCCAGTAATCGATCAGCCCCAGCATTTT. The chain combines TRBV20-1 with TRBJ1-5; D gene unclear. The V and J ends lost 5 bases and 5 bases respectively, with 13 bases between them. Per germline, CDR1 DFQATT and CDR2 SNEGSKA (reference sequence). This CDR3 comprises 13 residues.

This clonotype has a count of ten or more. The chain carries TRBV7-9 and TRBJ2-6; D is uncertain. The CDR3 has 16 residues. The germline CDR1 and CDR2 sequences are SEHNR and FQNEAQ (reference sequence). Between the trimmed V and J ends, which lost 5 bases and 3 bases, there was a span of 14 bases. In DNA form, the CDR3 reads TGTGCCAGCAGCGTAGGCCTGGGAAGTGGGGCCAACGTCCTGACTTTC. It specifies CASSVGLGSGANVLTF.

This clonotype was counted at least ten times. The CDR3 DNA reads as TGTGCCAGCACCTGGGGGGGCAACTACGAGCAGTACGTC. Amino acid sequence: CASTWGGNYEQYV. V usage is TRBV12-3 or TRBV12-4 and J usage is TRBJ2-7, with D tentatively TRBD2 (7 bases). Trimming removed 7 bases at V and 3 bases at J, with 13 bases between. CDR3 length equals 13 residues.

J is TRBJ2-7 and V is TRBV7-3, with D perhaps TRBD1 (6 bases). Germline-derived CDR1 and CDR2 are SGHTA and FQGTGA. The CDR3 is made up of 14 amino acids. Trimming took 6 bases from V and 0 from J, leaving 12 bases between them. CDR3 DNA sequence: TGTGCCAGCAGTACAGGGCCCTTCTCCTACGAGCAGTACTTC. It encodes CASSTGPFSYEQYF.

The CDR3 nucleotides read TGCAGCGCGCCCTGGACAGTTTCTAACTATGGCTACACCTTC. Protein: CSAPWTVSNYGYTF. This rearrangement joins TRBV20-1 to TRBJ1-2; D might be TRBD1 (6 bases). The germline CDR1 and CDR2 sequences are DFQATT and SNEGSKA (reference sequence). This CDR3 contains 14 residues.

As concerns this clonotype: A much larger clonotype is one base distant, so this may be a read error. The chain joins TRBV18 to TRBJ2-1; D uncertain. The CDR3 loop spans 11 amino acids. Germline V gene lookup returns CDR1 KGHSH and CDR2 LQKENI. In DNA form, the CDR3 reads TGTGACAGCTCACCGGTGGTTGAGCAGTTCTTC. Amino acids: CDSSPVVEQFF. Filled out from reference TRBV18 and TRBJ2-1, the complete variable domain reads NAGVMQNPRHLVRRRGQEARLRCSPMKGHSHVYWYRQLPEEGLKFMVYLQKENIIDESGMPKERFSAEFPKEGPSILRIQQVVRGDSAAYFCDSSPVVEQFFGPGTRLTVL.

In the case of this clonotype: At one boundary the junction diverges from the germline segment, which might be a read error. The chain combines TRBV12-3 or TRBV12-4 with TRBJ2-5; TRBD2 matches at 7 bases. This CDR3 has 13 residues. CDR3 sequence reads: CPSTPGGQETQYF. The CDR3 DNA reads TGTCCCAGCACCCCGGGGGGCCAAGAGACCCAGTACTTC.

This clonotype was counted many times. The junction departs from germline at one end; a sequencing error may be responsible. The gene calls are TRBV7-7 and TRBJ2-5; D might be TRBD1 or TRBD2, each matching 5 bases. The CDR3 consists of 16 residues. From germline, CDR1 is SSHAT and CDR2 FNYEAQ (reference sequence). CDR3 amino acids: CASSLGVGAPQETQYF. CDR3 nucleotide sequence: TGTGCTAGCAGCTTAGGAGTCGGGGCTCCGCAAGAGACCCAGTACTTC.

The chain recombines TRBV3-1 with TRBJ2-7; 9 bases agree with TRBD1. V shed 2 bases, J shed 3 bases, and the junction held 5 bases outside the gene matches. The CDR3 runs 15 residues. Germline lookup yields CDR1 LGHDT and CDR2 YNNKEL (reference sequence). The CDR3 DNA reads TGTGCCAGCAGCCAAACGGGACAGGGTATCTACGAGCAGTACTTC. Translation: CASSQTGQGIYEQYF.